The source of this T cell receptor (beta chain) is a study of blood T cell repertoires in COVID-19. Study in general: Samples of COVID-19 (acute and convalescent) were obtained from the United States, Italy and Spain. The analysed material was cDNA or gDNA that came from T cells, B-cell-depleted T cells, or PBMCs.

As handled by the study authors: From reference gene primer amplification, estimates of nucleated cell counts were derived. Clones were sequenced by immunoSEQ multiplex PCR, and TCRdb holds only the in-frame ones, with some missing. That table is the source of V, J and clone size, and D and trimming were worked out from the DNA. The data show approximately 61,000 clones, with about 90% seen just once and approximately 17% held by the top ten. This CDR3 region has 17 residues. V lost 5 bases, J lost 4 bases, and 11 bases stayed unmatched. In germline, CDR1 is MGHDK, CDR2 SYGVNS. This clone was seen once.

What was sequenced was peripheral blood. V gene TRBV25-1 combines with J gene TRBJ2-1; 10 nucleotides match TRBD2. The TCR originated in a woman at least 80 years old with active COVID-19. The CDR3 DNA is TGTGCCAGCAGTAGGGAGAGAGCGGGGGGGTTATACAATGAGCAGTTCTTC. This encodes CASSRERAGGLYNEQFF.